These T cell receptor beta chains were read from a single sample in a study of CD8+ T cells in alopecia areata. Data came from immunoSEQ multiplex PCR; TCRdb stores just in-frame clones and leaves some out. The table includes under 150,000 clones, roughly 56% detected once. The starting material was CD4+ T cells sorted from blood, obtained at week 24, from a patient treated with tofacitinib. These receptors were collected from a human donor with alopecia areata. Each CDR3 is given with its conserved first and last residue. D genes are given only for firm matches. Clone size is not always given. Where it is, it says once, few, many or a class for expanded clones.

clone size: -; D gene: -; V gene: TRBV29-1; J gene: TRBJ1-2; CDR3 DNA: TGCAGCGCTCTGGCGGGGGGTTCATTTAACTATGGCTACACCTTC; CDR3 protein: CSALAGGSFNYGYTF
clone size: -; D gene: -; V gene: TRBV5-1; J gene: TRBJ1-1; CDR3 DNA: TGCGCCAGCAGCTCTATAACGGTACCGAACACTGAAGCTTTCTTT; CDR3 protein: CASSSITVPNTEAFF
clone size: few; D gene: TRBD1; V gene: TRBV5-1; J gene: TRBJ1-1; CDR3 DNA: TGCGCCAGCAACTCTGTCGGGTACAGGGGGTTAGGCACTGAAGCTTTCTTT; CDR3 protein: CASNSVGYRGLGTEAFF
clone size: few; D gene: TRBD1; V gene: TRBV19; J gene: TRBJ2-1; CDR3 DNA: TGTGCCAGTAGGACAACAGGGGGCCTCCTCAATGAGCAGTTCTTC; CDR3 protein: CASRTTGGLLNEQFF
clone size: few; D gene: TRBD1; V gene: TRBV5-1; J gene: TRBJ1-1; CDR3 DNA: TGCGCCAGCAGCTTGGACCTACAGGGGGGGAACACTGAAGCTTTCTTT; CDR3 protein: CASSLDLQGGNTEAFF
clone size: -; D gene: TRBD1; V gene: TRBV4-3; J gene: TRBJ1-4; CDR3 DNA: TGCGCCAGCAGCCAAATGACAGGGCAGGGGGAAAAACTGTTTTTT; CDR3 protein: CASSQMTGQGEKLFF
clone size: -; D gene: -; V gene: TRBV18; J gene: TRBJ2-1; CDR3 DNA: TGTGCCAGCTCGCGGGACTCGCAGTACAATGAGCAGTTCTTC; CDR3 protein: CASSRDSQYNEQFF
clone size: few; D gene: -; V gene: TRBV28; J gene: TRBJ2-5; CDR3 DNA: TGTGCCAGCAGTTTATCTACTCAAGAGACCCAGTACTTC; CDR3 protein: CASSLSTQETQYF
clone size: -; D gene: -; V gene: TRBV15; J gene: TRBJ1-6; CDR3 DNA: TGTGCCACCAGCAGAGATCAGGGGAGAGGGAACCTCCACTTT; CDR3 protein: CATSRDQGRGNLHF
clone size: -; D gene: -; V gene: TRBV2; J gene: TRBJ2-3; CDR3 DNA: TGTGCCAGCAGTGAGGGGACCACAGATACGCAGTATTTT; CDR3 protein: CASSEGTTDTQYF
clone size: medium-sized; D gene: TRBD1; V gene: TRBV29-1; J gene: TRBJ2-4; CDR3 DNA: TGCAGCGTTGCCCGAGACAGGGGTTTTCAGTACTTC; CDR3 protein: CSVARDRGFQYF
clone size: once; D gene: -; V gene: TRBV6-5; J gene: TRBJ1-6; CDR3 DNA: TGTGCCAGCAGTTACTCTGTGAATTTTCTGGGCACCCTCCACTTT; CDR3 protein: CASSYSVNFLGTLHF
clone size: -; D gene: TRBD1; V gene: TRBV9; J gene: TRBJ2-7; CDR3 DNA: TGTGCCAGCAGCGTAAGTTCCCAGGGACAGCCCTACGAGCAGTACTTC; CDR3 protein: CASSVSSQGQPYEQYF
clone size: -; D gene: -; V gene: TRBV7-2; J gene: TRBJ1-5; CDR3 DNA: TGTGCCAGCACCTCTAGGGCAAATCAGCCCCAGCATTTT; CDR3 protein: CASTSRANQPQHF
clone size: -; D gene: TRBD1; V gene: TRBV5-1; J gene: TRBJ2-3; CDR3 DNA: TGCGCCAGCAGCTTGAGAACAGGGGGCCCAGATACGCAGTATTTT; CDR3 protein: CASSLRTGGPDTQYF
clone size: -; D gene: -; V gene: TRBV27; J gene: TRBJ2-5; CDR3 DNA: TGTGCCAGCAGTCCGTTTCTGACGGGCCAACAAGAGACCCAGTACTTC; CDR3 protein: CASSPFLTGQQETQYF
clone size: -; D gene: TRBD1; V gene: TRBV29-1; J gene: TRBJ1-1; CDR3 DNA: TGCAGCGTCGGACAGGCGAACACTGAAGCTTTCTTT; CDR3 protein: CSVGQANTEAFF
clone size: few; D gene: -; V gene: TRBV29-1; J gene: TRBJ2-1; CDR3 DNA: TGCAGCGTTGATGGGGACGCCGTTGAGCAGTTCTTC; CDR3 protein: CSVDGDAVEQFF
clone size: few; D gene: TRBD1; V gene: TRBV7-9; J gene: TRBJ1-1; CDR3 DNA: TGTGCCAGCAGCACTGGCTACAGGGGACAGATTGAAGCTTTCTTT; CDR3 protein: CASSTGYRGQIEAFF
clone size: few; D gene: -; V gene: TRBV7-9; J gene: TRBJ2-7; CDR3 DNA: TGTGCCAGCAGCTCCCAGGGTTACGAGCAGTACTTC; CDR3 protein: CASSSQGYEQYF
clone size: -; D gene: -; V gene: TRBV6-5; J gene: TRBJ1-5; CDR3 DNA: TGTGCCAGCAGTTACTCTGGTAGGACCGGAGCCCAGCATTTT; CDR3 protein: CASSYSGRTGAQHF
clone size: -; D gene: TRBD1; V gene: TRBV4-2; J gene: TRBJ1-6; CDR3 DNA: TGTGCCAGCAGCCAACGAGACAGGGTGGGGTCTTCACCCCTCCACTTT; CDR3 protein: CASSQRDRVGSSPLHF
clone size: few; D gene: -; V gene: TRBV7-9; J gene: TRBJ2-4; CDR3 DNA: TGTGCCAGCAGCTTAGTGGAAGCCAAAAACATTCAGTACTTC; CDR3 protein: CASSLVEAKNIQYF
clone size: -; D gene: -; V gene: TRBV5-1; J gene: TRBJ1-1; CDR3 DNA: TGCGCCAGCAGCTTGGATCAGGGGTCTGAAGCTTTCTTT; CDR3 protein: CASSLDQGSEAFF
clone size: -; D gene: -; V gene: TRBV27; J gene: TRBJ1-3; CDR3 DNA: TGTGCCAGCAGTCGAGGACAGTCTGGAAACACCATATATTTT; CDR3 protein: CASSRGQSGNTIYF
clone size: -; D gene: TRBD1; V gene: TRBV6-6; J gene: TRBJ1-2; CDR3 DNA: TGTGCCAGCAGTTCCCCTGACAGGGCAGTTGGCTACACCTTC; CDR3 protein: CASSSPDRAVGYTF
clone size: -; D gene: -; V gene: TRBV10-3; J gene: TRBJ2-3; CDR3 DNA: TGTGCCATCAGCCCCCCCGGGGCGGATACGCAGTATTTT; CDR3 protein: CAISPPGADTQYF
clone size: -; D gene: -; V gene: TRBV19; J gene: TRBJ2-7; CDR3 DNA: TGTGCCAGTAGTATAGAGACAGGAGACTACGAGCAGTACTTC; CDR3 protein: CASSIETGDYEQYF
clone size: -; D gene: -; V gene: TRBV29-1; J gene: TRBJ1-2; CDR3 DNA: TGCAGTGCAGCCACAGGGTCGGGGAACTATGGCTACACCTTC; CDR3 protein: CSAATGSGNYGYTF
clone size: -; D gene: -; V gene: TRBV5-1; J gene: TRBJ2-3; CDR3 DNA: TGCGCCAGCAGCTTGGGTGACACAGATACGCAGTATTTT; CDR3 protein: CASSLGDTDTQYF
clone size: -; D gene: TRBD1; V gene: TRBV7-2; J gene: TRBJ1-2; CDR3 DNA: TGTGCCAGCAGCCCGGGACAGGGCTATGGTGGCTACACCTTC; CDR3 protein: CASSPGQGYGGYTF
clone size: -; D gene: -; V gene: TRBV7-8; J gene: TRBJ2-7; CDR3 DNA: TGTGCCAGCAGCCTCGGCGACGAGCAGTACTTC; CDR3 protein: CASSLGDEQYF
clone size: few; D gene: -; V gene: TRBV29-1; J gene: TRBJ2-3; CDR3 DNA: TGCAGCGTTGAAGAGGCAGATACGCAGTATTTT; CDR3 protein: CSVEEADTQYF
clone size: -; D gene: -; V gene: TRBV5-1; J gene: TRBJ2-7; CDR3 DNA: TGCGCCAGCAGCTTGGATGGATACCCCTACGAGCAGTACTTC; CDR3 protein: CASSLDGYPYEQYF
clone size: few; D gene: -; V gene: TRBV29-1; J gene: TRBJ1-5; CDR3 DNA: TGCAGCGCTCAGGTGGGCGGCAATCAGCCCCAGCATTTT; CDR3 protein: CSAQVGGNQPQHF
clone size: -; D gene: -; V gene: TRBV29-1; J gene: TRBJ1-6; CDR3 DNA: TGCAGCGTTGGCGCAGGGCAGGATTCACCCCTCCACTTT; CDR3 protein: CSVGAGQDSPLHF
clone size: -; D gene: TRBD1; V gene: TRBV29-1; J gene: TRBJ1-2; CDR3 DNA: TGCAGCGTCAACAACAGGGGGCACGGAGGCTACACCTTC; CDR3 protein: CSVNNRGHGGYTF
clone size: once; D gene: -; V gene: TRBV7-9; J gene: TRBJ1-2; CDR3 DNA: TGTGCCAGCAGCTTAGAGTCCGGGTTCGGCTACACCTTC; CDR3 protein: CASSLESGFGYTF
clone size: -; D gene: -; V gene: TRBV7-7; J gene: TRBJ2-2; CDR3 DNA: TGTGCTAGCAGCTCGGGCCCCATGGGGGAGCTGTTTTTT; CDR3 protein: CASSSGPMGELFF
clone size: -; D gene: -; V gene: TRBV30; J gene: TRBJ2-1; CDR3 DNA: TGTGCCTGGAGTGTATCCCATGAGCAGTTCTTC; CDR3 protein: CAWSVSHEQFF
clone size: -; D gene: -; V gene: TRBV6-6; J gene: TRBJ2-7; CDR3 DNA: TGTGCCAGCAGTTACTCGATAGACGGATCCTACGAGCAGTACTTC; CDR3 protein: CASSYSIDGSYEQYF
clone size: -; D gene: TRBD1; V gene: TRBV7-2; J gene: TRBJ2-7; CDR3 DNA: TGTGCCAGCAGCACGGACAGGTACGAGCAGTACTTC; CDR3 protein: CASSTDRYEQYF
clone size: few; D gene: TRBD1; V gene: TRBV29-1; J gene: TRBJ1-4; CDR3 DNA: TGCAGCGGCGGACAGGGAACGGTTGAAAAACTGTTTTTT; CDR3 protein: CSGGQGTVEKLFF
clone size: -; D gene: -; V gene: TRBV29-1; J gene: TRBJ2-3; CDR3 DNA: TGCAGCGTTGGGGTGGGAAGCACAGATACGCAGTATTTT; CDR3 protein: CSVGVGSTDTQYF
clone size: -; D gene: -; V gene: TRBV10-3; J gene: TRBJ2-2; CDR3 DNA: TGTGCCATCAGTGAGTCGAGGACCTTCGAGCTGTTTTTT; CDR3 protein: CAISESRTFELFF
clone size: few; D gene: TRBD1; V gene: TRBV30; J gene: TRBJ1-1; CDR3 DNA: TGTGCCTGGAGTTGGGGACAGGGGTTGTCTTTCTTT; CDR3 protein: CAWSWGQGLSFF
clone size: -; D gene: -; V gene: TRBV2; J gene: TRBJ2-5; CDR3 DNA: TGTGCCAGCAGTGCGGACCTCCAAGAGACCCAGTACTTC; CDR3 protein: CASSADLQETQYF
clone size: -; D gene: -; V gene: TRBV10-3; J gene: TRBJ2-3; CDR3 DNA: TGTGCCATCAAGAAGGCGGGCACAGATACGCAGTATTTT; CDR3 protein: CAIKKAGTDTQYF
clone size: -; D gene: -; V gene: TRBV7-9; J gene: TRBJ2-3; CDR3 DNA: TGTGCCAGCAGCATACCCCCGGGGGTGGGGCACACAGATACGCAGTATTTT; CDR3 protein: CASSIPPGVGHTDTQYF
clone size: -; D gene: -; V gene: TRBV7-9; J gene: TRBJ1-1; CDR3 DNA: TGTGCCAGCAGCTCCCAGGGAGGGAACACTGAAGCTTTCTTT; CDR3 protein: CASSSQGGNTEAFF
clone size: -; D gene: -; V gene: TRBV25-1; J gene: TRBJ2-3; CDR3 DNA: TGTGCCAGCAGTCTGGGGGGCAGGGACACAGATACGCAGTATTTT; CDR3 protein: CASSLGGRDTDTQYF